This T cell receptor beta chain was identified during a study of cytomegalovirus exposure and HLA in healthy donors listed by TCRdb under 2017. General notes on the study: The 670 or so repertoires of the first cohort and the 95 to 150 validation repertoires were produced on the same platform, according to a later analysis. The study aimed to test whether signatures of past pathogen exposure could be identified by cataloging public T cell receptors. A separate validation cohort of about 110 different subjects was used in addition to the 666-subject first cohort. The study combined high-throughput TCR immunosequencing, statistical association of individual TCRs with disease status, and machine learning to predict cytomegalovirus infection status. The research as a whole found: The validation cohort had no HLA typing available for a later analysis, so co-occurrence within that cohort was assessed over all 110 or so repertoires. The classifier was reported to diagnose cytomegalovirus status with high specificity and sensitivity in both the original cohort and the validation cohort. Most TCR sequences were observed very rarely across donors, whereas some public TCRs were present in many individuals. Of the cluster scores, roughly 95% were above 0 in a later analysis, which found that TCRs clustered in the first cohort also tended to co-occur in the approximately 120 validation repertoires. The study gave a list of around 170 TCR beta chains associated with cytomegalovirus. According to the authors, the approach could potentially be generalized to other disease states and immunological phenotypes. In vitro tests confirmed that three of the cytomegalovirus-associated TCR beta chains recognize cytomegalovirus antigens.

Remarks on this clone: The antigen it recognizes is unknown. Base qualities were left out, and no much larger clone turns up one base away.

The library was obtained by the immunoSEQ multiplex PCR assay. The study's processing was this. A statistical classification framework was built to diagnose cytomegalovirus status from the catalog of TCR beta chain sequences. The clones in this table, taken by TCRdb from immuneACCESS, are in-frame only. Not every clone is retained; where verified, under half of the shortfall comes from an unresolved V gene, and the cause of the rest is unknown. The DNA was the basis for D and trimming; V, J and clone size are from that table. The sample table records about 120,000 clones; around 89% of these occur just once. The ten largest clones add up to less than 2% of the sample. Donors formed part of the validation cohort, which comprised 95 to 150 subjects and was distinct from the first cohort of 666 subjects. From the cysteine up to the phenylalanine, the CDR3 has a length of 16 residues. The DNA shown is the 48-base CDR3, in frame from base 1. CDR1 and CDR2 were assigned from the germline V gene as SGHRS and YFSETQ. Relative to germline, V is missing 1 base and J is missing 3 bases, with 7 bases of the junction outside any gene match.

Sequenced sample: PBMCs. The TCR sequence derives from a man aged 18 to 35 in good health and CMV-seronegative. The chain is made from TRBV5-1 and TRBJ1-3; 7 central bases correspond to TRBD1. CDR3 reads: CASSLNLAGGGNTIYF. The sequence in DNA is TGCGCCAGCAGCTTGAACTTGGCAGGGGGTGGAAACACCATATATTTT.